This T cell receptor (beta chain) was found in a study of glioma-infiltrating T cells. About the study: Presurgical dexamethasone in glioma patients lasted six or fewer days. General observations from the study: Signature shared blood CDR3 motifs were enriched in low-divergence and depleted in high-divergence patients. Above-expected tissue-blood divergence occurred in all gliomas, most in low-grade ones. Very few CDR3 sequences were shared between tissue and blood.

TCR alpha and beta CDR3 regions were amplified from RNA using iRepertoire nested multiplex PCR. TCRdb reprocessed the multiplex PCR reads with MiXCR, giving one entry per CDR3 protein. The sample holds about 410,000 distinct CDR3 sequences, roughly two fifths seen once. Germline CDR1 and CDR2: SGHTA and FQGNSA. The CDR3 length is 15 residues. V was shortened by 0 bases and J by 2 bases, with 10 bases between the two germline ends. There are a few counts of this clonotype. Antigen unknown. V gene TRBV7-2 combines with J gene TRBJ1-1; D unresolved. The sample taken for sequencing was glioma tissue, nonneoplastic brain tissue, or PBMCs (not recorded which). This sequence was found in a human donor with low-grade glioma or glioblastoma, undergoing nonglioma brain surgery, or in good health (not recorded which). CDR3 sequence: CASSLAGAGNTEAFF. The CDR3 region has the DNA TGTGCCAGCAGCTTAGCGGGCGCAGGCAACACTGAAGCTTTCTTT. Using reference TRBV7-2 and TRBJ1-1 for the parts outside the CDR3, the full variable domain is GAGVSQSPSNKVTEKGKDVELRCDPISGHTALYWYRQSLGQGLEFLIYFQGNSAPDKSGLPSDRFSAERTGGSVSTLTIQRTQQEDSAVYLCASSLAGAGNTEAFFGQGTRLTVV.